This T cell receptor (beta chain) is drawn from a study of blood T cell repertoires in COVID-19. At the level of the study: T cells, B-cell-depleted T cells, or PBMCs provided the cDNA or gDNA that served as material.

The CDR3 contains 14 residues. Germline-derived CDR1 and CDR2 are LGHDT and YNNKEL (reference sequence). The ends lost 5 bases at V and 2 bases at J; junction bases unmatched: 5. The protocol was immunoSEQ multiplex PCR, while the TCRdb copy is restricted to in-frame clones and leaves out a portion. The sample contains 130,000 to 150,000 clones, around 90% of which appear only once. The TCR comes from a man between 65 and 80 years old with acute or convalescent COVID-19. The gene calls are TRBV3-1 (or the pseudogene TRBV3-2) and TRBJ2-5; 7 positions agree with TRBD2. The sample consisted of peripheral blood. CDR3 loop: CASSAPGLQETQYF. In DNA, the CDR3 is TGTGCCAGCAGCGCTCCGGGACTACAAGAGACCCAGTACTTC.